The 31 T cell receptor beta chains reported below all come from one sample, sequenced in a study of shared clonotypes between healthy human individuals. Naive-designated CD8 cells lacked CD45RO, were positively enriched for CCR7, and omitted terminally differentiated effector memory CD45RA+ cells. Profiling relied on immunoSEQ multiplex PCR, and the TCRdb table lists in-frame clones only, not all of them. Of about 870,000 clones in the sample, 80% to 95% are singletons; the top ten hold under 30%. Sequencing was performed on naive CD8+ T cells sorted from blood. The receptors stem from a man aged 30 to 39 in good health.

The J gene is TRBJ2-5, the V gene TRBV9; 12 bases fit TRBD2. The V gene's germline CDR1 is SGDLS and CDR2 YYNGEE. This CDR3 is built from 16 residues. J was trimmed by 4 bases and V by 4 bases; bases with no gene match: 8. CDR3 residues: CASSPRLAGVAETQYF. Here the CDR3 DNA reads TGTGCCAGCAGCCCCCGACTAGCGGGAGTCGCAGAGACCCAGTACTTC.

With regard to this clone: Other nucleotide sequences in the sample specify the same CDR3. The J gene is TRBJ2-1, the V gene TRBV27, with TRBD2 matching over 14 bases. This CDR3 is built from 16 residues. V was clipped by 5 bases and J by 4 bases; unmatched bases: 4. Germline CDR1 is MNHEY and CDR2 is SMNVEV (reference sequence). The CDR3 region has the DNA TGTGCCAGCAGTCCGGGACTAGCGGGGGATTACAATGAGCAGTTCTTC. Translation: CASSPGLAGDYNEQFF.

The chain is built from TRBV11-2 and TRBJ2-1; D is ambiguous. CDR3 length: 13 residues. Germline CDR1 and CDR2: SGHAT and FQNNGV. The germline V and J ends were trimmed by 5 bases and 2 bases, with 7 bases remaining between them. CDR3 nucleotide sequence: TGTGCCAGCAGCGTGGAGACCTACAATGAGCAGTTCTTC. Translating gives CASSVETYNEQFF.

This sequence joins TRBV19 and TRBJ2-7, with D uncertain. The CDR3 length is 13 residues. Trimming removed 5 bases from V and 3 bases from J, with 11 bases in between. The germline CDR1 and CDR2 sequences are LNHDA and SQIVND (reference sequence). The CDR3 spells CASSSFWGYEQYF. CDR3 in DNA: TGTGCCAGTAGTTCATTCTGGGGCTACGAGCAGTACTTC. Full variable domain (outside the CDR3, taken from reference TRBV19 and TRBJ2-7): DGGITQSPKYLFRKEGQNVTLSCEQNLNHDAMYWYRQDPGQGLRLIYYSQIVNDFQKGDIAEGYSVSREKKESFPLTVTSAQKNPTAFYLCASSSFWGYEQYFGPGTRLTVT.

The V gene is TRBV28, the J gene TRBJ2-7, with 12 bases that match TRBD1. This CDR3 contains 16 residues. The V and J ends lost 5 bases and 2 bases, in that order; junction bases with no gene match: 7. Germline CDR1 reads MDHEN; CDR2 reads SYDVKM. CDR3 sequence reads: CASSGDRGLPAYEQYF. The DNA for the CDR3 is TGTGCCAGCAGTGGGGACAGGGGGCTTCCCGCCTACGAGCAGTACTTC. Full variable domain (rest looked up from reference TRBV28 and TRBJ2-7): DVKVTQSSRYLVKRTGEKVFLECVQDMDHENMFWYRQDPGLGLRLIYFSYDVKMKEKGDIPEGYSVSREKKERFSLILESASTNQTSMYLCASSGDRGLPAYEQYFGPGTRLTVT.

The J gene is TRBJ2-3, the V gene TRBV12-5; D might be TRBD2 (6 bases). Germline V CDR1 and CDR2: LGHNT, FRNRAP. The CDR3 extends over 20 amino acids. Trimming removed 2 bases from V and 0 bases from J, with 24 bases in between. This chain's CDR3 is CASGLYQGGIPSPSTDTQYF. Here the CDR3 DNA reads TGTGCTAGTGGTTTGTACCAGGGAGGAATACCCTCCCCGAGCACAGATACGCAGTATTTT.

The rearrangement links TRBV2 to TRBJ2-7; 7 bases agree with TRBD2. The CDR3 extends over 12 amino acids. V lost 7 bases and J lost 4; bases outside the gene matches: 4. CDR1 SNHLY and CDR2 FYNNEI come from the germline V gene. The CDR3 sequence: CASTQGGYEQYF. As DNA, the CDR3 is TGTGCCAGCACCCAGGGAGGGTACGAGCAGTACTTC.

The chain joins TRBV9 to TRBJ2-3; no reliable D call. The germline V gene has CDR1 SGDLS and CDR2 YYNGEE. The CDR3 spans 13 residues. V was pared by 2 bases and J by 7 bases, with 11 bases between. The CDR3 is CASSVQADYTQYF. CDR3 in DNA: TGTGCCAGCAGCGTCCAAGCCGACTATACGCAGTATTTT.

The CDR3 bases are TGTGCCAGCATAGGACCAGGACCCGAGGGGCCCAATGAGCAGTTCTTC. Translating it yields CASIGPGPEGPNEQFF. J is TRBJ2-1 and V is TRBV7-2; D is possibly TRBD1 or TRBD2 (5 bases each). CDR1 SGHTA and CDR2 FQGNSA come from the germline V gene. The CDR3 loop spans 16 amino acids. V lost 7 bases, J lost 6 bases, and 22 bases lay in between.

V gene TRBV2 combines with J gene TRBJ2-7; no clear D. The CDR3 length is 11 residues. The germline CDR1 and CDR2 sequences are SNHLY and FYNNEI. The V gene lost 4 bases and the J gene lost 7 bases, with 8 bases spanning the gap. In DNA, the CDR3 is TGTGCCAGCAGTGGTTCTTGGGAGCAGTACTTC. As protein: CASSGSWEQYF.

The CDR3 reads CASSFLRGESEYF. Here the CDR3 DNA reads TGTGCCAGCAGTTTCCTGAGAGGGGAATCGGAGTACTTC. This rearrangement joins TRBV27 to TRBJ2-7, with D possibly being TRBD1 or TRBD2 (5 bases each). Between the trimmed V and J ends, which lost 3 bases and 11 bases, there was a span of 17 bases. The germline V gene has CDR1 MNHEY and CDR2 SMNVEV (reference sequence). CDR3 length: 13 amino acids.

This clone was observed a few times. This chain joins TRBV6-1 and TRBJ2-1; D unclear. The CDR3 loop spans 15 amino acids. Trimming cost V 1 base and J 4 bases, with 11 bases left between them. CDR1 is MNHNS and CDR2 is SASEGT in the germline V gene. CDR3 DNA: TGTGCCAGCAGTGAAGGGGCAGATCCATACAATGAGCAGTTCTTC. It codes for CASSEGADPYNEQFF.

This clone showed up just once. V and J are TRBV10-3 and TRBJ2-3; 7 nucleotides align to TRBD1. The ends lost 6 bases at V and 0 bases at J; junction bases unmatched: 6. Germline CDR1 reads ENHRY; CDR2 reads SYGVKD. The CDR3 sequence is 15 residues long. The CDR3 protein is CAISQGVTSTDTQYF. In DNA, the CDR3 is TGTGCCATCAGCCAGGGGGTTACTAGCACAGATACGCAGTATTTT.

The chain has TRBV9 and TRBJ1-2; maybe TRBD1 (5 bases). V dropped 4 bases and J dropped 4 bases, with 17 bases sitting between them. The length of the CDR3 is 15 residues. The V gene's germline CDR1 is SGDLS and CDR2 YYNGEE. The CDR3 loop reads CASSPNRGSGYGYTF. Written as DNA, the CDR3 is TGTGCCAGCAGCCCAAACCGGGGCTCGGGCTATGGCTACACCTTC.

The CDR3 spells CASSSYRGDTGELFF. In nucleotides, the CDR3 is TGTGCCAGCAGCTCGTACAGGGGGGACACCGGGGAGCTGTTTTTT. V and J are TRBV7-9 and TRBJ2-2, with TRBD1 matching 8 bases. The CDR3 covers 15 residues. Trimming cost V 4 bases and J 3 bases; bases outside gene matches: 4. Looked up from germline, CDR1 is SEHNR and CDR2 is FQNEAQ (reference sequence).

The CDR3 DNA sequence: TGTGCCAGCAGTTTTAGGCGGGAGGTATACGATGAGCAGTTCTTC. Protein product: CASSFRREVYDEQFF. The V call is TRBV27, the J call TRBJ2-1; TRBD2 matches 8 bases. V shed 3 bases, J shed 8 bases, and the junction held 9 bases outside the gene matches. The CDR3 runs 15 residues. Germline V gives CDR1 MNHEY, CDR2 SMNVEV (reference sequence).

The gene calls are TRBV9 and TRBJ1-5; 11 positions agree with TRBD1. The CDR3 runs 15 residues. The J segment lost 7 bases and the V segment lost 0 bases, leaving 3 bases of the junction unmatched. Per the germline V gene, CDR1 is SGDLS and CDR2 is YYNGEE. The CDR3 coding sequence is TGTGCCAGCAGCGTAGAAGGGACAGGGGGACAGCCCCAGCATTTT. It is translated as CASSVEGTGGQPQHF.

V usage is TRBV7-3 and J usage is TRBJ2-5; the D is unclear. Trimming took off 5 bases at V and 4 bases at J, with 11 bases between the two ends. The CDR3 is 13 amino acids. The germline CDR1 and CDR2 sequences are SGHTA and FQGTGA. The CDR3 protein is CASSGKLLETQYF. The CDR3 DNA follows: TGTGCCAGCAGCGGCAAACTCCTAGAGACCCAGTACTTC.

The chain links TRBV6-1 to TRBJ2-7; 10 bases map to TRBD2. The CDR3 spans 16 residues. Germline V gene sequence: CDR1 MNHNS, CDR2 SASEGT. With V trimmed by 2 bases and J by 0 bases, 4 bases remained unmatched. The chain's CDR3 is CASSEKASGSSYEQYF. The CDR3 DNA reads TGTGCCAGCAGTGAAAAGGCTAGCGGGAGCTCCTACGAGCAGTACTTC.

In DNA, the CDR3 is TGTGCCAGCAGCGCGGGGGACGGCCGTGTTCCGAACACTGAAGCTTTCTTT. Encoded protein: CASSAGDGRVPNTEAFF. The rearrangement joins TRBV9 to TRBJ1-1; D is possibly TRBD1 (5 bases). Germline V lookup: CDR1 SGDLS, CDR2 YYNGEE. CDR3 size: 17 residues. Between the trimmed V and J ends, which lost 3 bases and 1 base, there was a span of 19 bases.

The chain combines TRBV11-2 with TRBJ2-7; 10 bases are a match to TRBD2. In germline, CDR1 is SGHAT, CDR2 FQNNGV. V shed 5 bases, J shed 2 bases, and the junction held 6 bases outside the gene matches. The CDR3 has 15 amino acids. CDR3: CASSTSGTSAYEQYF. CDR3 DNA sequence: TGTGCCAGCAGCACGTCCGGGACTAGCGCCTACGAGCAGTACTTC.

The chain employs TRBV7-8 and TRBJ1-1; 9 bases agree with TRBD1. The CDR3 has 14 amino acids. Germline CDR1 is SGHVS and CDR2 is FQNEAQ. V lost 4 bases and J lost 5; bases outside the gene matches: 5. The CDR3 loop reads CASSSGQGKTEAFF. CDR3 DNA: TGTGCCAGCAGCTCAGGACAGGGGAAGACTGAAGCTTTCTTT.

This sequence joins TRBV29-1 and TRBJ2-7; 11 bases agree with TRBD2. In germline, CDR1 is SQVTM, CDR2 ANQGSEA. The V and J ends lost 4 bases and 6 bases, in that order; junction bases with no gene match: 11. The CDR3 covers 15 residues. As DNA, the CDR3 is TGCAGCGTTGTACTAGCGGGAGCTGAGTTCAGCGAGCAGTACTTC. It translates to CSVVLAGAEFSEQYF.

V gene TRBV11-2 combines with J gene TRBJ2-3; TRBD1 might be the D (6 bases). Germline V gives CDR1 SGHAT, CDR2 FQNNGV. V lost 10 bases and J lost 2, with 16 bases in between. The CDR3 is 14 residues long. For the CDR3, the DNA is TGTGCCACCCAACAGGGAAGCAACACAGATACGCAGTATTTT. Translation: CATQQGSNTDTQYF.

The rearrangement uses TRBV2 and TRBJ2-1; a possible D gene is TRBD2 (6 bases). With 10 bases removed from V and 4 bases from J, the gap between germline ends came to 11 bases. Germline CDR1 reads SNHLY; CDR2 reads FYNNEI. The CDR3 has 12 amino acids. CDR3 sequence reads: CATYGGYNEQFF. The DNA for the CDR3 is TGTGCCACCTACGGGGGTTACAATGAGCAGTTCTTC.

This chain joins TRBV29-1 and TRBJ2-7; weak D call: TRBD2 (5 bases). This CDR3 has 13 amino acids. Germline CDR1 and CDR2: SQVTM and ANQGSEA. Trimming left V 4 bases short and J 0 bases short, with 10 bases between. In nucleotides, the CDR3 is TGCAGCGTTGTAGCGTCGGGCTCCTACGAGCAGTACTTC. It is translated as CSVVASGSYEQYF.

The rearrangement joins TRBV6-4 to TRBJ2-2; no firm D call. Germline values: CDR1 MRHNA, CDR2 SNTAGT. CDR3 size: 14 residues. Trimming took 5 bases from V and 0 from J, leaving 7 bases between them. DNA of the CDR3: TGTGCCAGCAGTCAGGTTCCGAACACCGGGGAGCTGTTTTTT. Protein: CASSQVPNTGELFF.

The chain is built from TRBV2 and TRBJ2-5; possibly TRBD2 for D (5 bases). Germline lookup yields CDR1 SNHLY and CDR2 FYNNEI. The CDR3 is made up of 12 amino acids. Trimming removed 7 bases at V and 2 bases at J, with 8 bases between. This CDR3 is CASIGEQETQYF. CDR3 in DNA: TGTGCCAGCATCGGGGAGCAAGAGACCCAGTACTTC. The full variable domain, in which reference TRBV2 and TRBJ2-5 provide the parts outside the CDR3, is EPEVTQTPSHQVTQMGQEVILRCVPISNHLYFYWYRQILGQKVEFLVSFYNNEISEKSEIFDDQFSVERPDGSNFTLKIRSTKLEDSAMYFCASIGEQETQYFGPGTRLLVL.

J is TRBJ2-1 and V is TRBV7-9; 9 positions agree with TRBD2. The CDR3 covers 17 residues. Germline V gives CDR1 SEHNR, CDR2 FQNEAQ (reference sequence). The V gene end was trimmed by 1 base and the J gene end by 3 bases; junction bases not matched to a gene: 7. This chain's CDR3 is CASSLGETTSGYNEQFF. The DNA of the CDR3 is TGTGCCAGCAGCTTAGGCGAAACGACTAGCGGCTACAATGAGCAGTTCTTC.

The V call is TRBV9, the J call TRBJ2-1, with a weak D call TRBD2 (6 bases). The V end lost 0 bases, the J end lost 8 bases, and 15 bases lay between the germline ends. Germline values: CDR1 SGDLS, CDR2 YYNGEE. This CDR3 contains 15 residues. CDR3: CASSVAQRAKDEQFF. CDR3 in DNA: TGTGCCAGCAGCGTAGCCCAGCGGGCAAAGGATGAGCAGTTCTTC.

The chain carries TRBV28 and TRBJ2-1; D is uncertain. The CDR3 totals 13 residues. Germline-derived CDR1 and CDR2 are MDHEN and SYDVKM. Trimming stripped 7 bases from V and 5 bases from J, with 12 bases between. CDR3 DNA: TGTGCCAGCAATCTCTATACCGACAATGAGCAGTTCTTC. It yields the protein CASNLYTDNEQFF. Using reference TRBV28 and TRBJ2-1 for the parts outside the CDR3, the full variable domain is DVKVTQSSRYLVKRTGEKVFLECVQDMDHENMFWYRQDPGLGLRLIYFSYDVKMKEKGDIPEGYSVSREKKERFSLILESASTNQTSMYLCASNLYTDNEQFFGPGTRLTVL.